A few counts support the clone carrying this T cell receptor (beta chain). Its antigen is unidentified. The sample originates from a study of cytomegalovirus exposure and HLA in healthy donors. Study observations and caveats: Later analysis showed most CMV-associated TCR beta chains appearing HLA-restricted. In a later analysis, a genetic analysis reported fewer productive-TCR N-insertions in an Asian-associated ancestry cluster than the cohort average. The dataset shows that most TCR sequences were rare, while some public TCRs occurred in many donors.

Germline V gene sequence: CDR1 MNHEY, CDR2 SMNVEV (reference sequence). Trimming removed 2 bases from V and 9 bases from J, with 11 bases in between. CDR3 length equals 14 residues. PCR used 60 Vbeta primers and 13 Jbeta primers. Profiling relied on immunoSEQ multiplex PCR, and the TCRdb table lists in-frame clones only, not all of them. Of about 78,000 clones in the sample, approximately 70% were seen once. The chain joins TRBV27 to TRBJ1-6, with D possibly being TRBD1 (6 bases). Sequenced material: PBMCs. This clonotype was obtained from a woman in her 40s in good health and CMV-seropositive. The CDR3 protein is CASSLIRGRSPLHF. The DNA for the CDR3 is TGTGCCAGCAGTTTAATCAGGGGACGTTCACCCCTCCACTTT.